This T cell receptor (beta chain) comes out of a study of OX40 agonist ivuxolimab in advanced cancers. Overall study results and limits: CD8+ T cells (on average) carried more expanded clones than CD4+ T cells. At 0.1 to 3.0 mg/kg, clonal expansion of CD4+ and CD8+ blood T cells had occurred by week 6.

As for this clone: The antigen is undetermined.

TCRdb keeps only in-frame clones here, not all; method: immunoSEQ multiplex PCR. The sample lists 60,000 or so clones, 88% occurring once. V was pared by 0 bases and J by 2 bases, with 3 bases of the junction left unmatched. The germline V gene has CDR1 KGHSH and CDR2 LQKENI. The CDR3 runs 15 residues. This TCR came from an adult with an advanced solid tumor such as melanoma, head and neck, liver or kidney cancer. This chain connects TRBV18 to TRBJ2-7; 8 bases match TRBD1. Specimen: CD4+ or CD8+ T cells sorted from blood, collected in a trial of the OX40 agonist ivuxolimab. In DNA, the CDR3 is TGTGCCAGCTCACCACCGAAGGGACAGGCCTACGAGCAGTACTTC. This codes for CASSPPKGQAYEQYF.